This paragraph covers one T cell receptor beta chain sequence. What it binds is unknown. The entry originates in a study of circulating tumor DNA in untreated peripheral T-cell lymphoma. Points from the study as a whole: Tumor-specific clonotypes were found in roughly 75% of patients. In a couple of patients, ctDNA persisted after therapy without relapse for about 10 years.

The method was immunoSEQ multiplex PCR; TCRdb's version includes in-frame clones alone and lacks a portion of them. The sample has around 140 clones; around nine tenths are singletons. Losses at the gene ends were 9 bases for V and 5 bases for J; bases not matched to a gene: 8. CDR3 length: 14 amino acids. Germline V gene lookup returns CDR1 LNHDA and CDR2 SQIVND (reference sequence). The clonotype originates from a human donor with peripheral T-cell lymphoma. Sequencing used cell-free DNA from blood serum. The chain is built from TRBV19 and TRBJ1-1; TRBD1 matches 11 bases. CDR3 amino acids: CASATGTGGTEAFF. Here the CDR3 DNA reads TGTGCCAGCGCGACCGGGACAGGGGGTACTGAAGCTTTCTTT.